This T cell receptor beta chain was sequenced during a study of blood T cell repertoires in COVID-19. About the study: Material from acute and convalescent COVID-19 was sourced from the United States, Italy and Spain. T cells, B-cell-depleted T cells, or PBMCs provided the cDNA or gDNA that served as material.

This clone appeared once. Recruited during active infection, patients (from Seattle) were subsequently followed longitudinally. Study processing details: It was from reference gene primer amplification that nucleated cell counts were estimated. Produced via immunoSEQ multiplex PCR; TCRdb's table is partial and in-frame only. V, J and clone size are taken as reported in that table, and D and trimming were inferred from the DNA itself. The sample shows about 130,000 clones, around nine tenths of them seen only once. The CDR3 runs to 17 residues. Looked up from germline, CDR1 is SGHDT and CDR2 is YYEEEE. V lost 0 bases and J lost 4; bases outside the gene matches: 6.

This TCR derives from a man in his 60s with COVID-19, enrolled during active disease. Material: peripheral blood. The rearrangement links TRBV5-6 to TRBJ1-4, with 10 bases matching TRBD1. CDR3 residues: CASSLGDRGYSNEKLFF. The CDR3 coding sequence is TGTGCCAGCAGCTTGGGGGACAGGGGCTACAGTAATGAAAAACTGTTTTTT.